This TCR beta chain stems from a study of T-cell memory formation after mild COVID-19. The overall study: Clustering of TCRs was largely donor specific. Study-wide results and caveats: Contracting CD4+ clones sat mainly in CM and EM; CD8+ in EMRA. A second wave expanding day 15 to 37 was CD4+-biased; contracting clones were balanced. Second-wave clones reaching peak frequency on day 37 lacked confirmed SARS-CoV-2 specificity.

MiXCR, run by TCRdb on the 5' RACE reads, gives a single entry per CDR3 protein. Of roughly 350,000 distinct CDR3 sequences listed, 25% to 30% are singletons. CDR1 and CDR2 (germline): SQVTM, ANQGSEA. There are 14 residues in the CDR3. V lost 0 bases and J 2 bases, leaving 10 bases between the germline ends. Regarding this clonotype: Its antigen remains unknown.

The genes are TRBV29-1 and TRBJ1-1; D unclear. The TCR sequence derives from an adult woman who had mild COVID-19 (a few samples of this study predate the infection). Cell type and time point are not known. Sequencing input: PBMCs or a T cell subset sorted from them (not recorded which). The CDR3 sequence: CSVEDGEKNTEAFF. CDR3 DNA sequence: TGCAGCGTTGAAGATGGGGAAAAAAACACTGAAGCTTTCTTT.